This T cell receptor beta chain was sequenced during a study of blood T cell repertoires in COVID-19. Study summary: Samples of COVID-19 (acute and convalescent) were obtained from the United States, Italy and Spain. Nucleic acid was either cDNA or gDNA, and it came from T cells, B-cell-depleted T cells, or PBMCs.

TCRdb's copy holds only in-frame clones and misses some; the assay was immunoSEQ multiplex PCR. The sample includes some 130,000 clones, approximately 79% of them seen just once. CDR1 is SGHNT, CDR2 YYREEE, per germline (reference sequence). The V end lost 0 bases, the J end lost 1 base, and 14 bases lay between the germline ends. This CDR3 is 16 amino acids long. Adults between about 18 and 95 years of age took part from about 24 US areas. The chain links TRBV5-4 to TRBJ2-7; D possibly corresponds to TRBD2 (5 bases). The sequence came from a man aged 35-49 years with acute COVID-19. Input material: PBMCs or T cells enriched from blood (not recorded which). The CDR3 protein is CASSLGTQTISYEQYF. For the CDR3, the DNA is TGTGCCAGCAGCTTGGGTACGCAGACTATATCCTACGAGCAGTACTTC.